A selection of T cell receptor beta chains follows, all from one sample in a study of blood T cell repertoires in COVID-19. Assay: immunoSEQ multiplex PCR; the TCRdb copy retains only in-frame clones and omits some. In the table there are approximately 120,000 clones, roughly 90% of which are singletons. The sample comprised peripheral blood. Receptors originate from a human donor with acute or convalescent COVID-19. The donor label of this sample is uncertain. Each CDR3 is given without its conserved first and last residue. A row's size may be missing; if present it is once, few, many or a size class.

V: TRBV5-5; size: -; J: TRBJ2-7; CDR3: ASSLLAGSYEQY
V: TRBV7-2; size: -; J: TRBJ2-3; CDR3: ASSLDRAGVSNTQY
V: TRBV5-5; size: many; J: TRBJ1-5; CDR3: ASSFHPGANQPQH
V: TRBV5-4; size: -; J: TRBJ1-2; CDR3: ASSLGGKRYYT
V: TRBV24-1; size: -; J: TRBJ2-1; CDR3: ATSGGGLAGYNEQF
V: TRBV5-1; size: -; J: TRBJ2-5; CDR3: ASSSEPAGQVSLETQY
V: TRBV24-1; size: once; J: TRBJ1-2; CDR3: ATSDLWGDGYT
V: TRBV6-1; size: few; J: TRBJ1-1; CDR3: ASSEGQVNTEAF
V: TRBV12-3/TRBV12-4; size: once; J: TRBJ1-1; CDR3: ASTNRVTEAF
V: TRBV6-1; size: -; J: TRBJ1-5; CDR3: ASSEHSTQPQH
V: TRBV14; size: -; J: TRBJ1-5; CDR3: ASSLMDRQGRNQPQH
V: TRBV30; size: -; J: TRBJ1-3; CDR3: AWGTGSGNTIY
V: TRBV21-1; size: -; J: TRBJ1-1; CDR3: ASWREFMNTEAF
V: TRBV6-5; size: -; J: TRBJ1-5; CDR3: ASSRDSNQPQH
V: TRBV19; size: once; J: TRBJ2-1; CDR3: ASSEGLAGTYEQF
V: TRBV6-6; size: -; J: TRBJ2-7; CDR3: ASSYSGQTYEQY
V: TRBV7-3; size: -; J: TRBJ2-2; CDR3: ASSLMQGRDTGELF